This record looks at one TCR beta chain sequence and its context. Its antigen is currently unknown. It may be a read error: a sequence one base away is much more abundant. Libraries of TCR beta came from iRepertoire HTBI primers plus Arm-PCR of CDR3 regions. TCRdb fed the multiplex PCR reads into MiXCR, producing one record per CDR3 protein. The sample holds roughly 400,000 distinct CDR3 sequences, 21% seen once. The sample originates from a study of regulatory T cells in long-lasting Graves disease. Findings of the study overall: Because few samples were included, accuracy may have been lower. TRBV28, TRBJ1-2 and TRBJ2-5 were segments that persistent disease favored. New patients shared fewer public clonotypes (around 980) than persistent patients did (more than 2,500).

The V gene's germline CDR1 is KGHDR and CDR2 SFDVKD. CDR3 length equals 14 residues. This sample's time point: persistent/refractory GD, antithyroid drugs over 5 years with positive TRAb. PBMC-extracted RNA yielded the TCR library. EDTA tubes were used for drawing 8 to 9 milliliters of peripheral blood. This sequence originates from a female donor with Graves disease. Material: peripheral blood mononuclear cells (PBMCs), obtained when the disease was refractory, from a patient treated with antithyroid drugs. The chain joins TRBV24-1 to TRBJ1-2; D ambiguous. The CDR3 loop reads CATSDWGTNCGYTF. Written as DNA, the CDR3 is TGTGCCACCAGTGACTGGGGAACTAACTGTGGCTACACCTTC.